The 31 T cell receptor beta chains below all came from one sample that was sequenced in a study of cytomegalovirus exposure and HLA in healthy donors. It was with 60 Vbeta and 13 Jbeta primers that the PCR ran. Generated by immunoSEQ multiplex PCR, the TCRdb table keeps only in-frame clones and is missing some. The repertoire holds 150,000 to 200,000 clones, with roughly four fifths as singletons. Sequencing input: PBMCs. All receptors derive from a man aged 25 to 45 in good health and CMV-seronegative.

The chain couples TRBV5-6 to TRBJ1-1, with 7 bases matching TRBD1. The CDR3 is 14 residues long. V lost 4 bases to trimming and J lost 5 bases; unmatched junction nucleotides: 8. The germline CDR1 and CDR2 sequences are SGHDT and YYEEEE. The CDR3 bases are TGTGCCAGCAGCGGGGGACAGTGGGGTACTGAAGCTTTCTTT. Its protein is CASSGGQWGTEAFF.

The chain couples TRBV27 to TRBJ2-7; 8 bases match TRBD2. Germline V gene data show CDR1 as MNHEY and CDR2 as SMNVEV (reference sequence). The CDR3 runs to 14 residues. The junction had 9 bases not matched to a gene; V was cut back by 5 bases and J by 6 bases. The CDR3 here is CASSLAGGSVEQYF. In DNA, the CDR3 is TGTGCCAGCAGTCTCGCGGGAGGATCGGTCGAGCAGTACTTC.

This sequence joins TRBV27 and TRBJ2-1; D perhaps matches TRBD2 (5 bases). This CDR3 spans 16 amino acids. Per the germline V gene, CDR1 is MNHEY and CDR2 is SMNVEV (reference sequence). V was cut by 4 bases and J by 6 bases, with 19 bases left in between. CDR3 DNA: TGTGCCAGCAGTTCCATACTTCGGGGTGGTACCAATGAGCAGTTCTTC. Translated, it gives CASSSILRGGTNEQFF.

This chain uses TRBV29-1 with TRBJ2-1; 13 positions agree with TRBD2. Trimming took 4 bases from V and 4 from J; bases not matched to a gene: 4. The CDR3 is made up of 15 amino acids. The germline CDR1 and CDR2 sequences are SQVTM and ANQGSEA. DNA of the CDR3: TGCAGCGTTGGGGGACTAGCGGGGAAATACAATGAGCAGTTCTTC. This translates into CSVGGLAGKYNEQFF.

J is TRBJ1-2 and V is TRBV11-2; D remains unclear. Trimming took off 4 bases at V and 4 bases at J, with 19 bases between the two ends. Looked up from germline, CDR1 is SGHAT and CDR2 is FQNNGV. This CDR3 spans 16 amino acids. The CDR3 region has the DNA TGTGCCAGCAGCTCCGAGTTTCAACCCGCCGGCTATGGCTACACCTTC. Its translation is CASSSEFQPAGYGYTF.

The rearrangement links TRBV27 to TRBJ1-4; no clear D gene. The length of the CDR3 is 18 residues. Germline values: CDR1 MNHEY, CDR2 SMNVEV (reference sequence). With 0 bases removed from V and 0 bases from J, the gap between germline ends came to 14 bases. CDR3 bases: TGTGCCAGCAGTTTATCCCCCCACAGAACTGCAACTAATGAAAAACTGTTTTTT. Translation gives CASSLSPHRTATNEKLFF.

The chain couples TRBV4-1 to TRBJ2-7, with D possibly matching TRBD2 (6 bases). This CDR3 has 14 amino acids. Germline CDR1 MGHRA, CDR2 YSYEKL. Trimming removed 4 bases from V and 3 bases from J, with 13 bases in between. As DNA, the CDR3 is TGCGCCAGCAGCCCGACGGGACTTTACTACGAGCAGTACTTC. It encodes CASSPTGLYYEQYF.

The genes are TRBV27 and TRBJ1-5; TRBD1 matches 8 bases. Looked up from germline, CDR1 is MNHEY and CDR2 is SMNVEV (reference sequence). The CDR3 is made up of 16 amino acids. The ends lost 5 bases at V and 4 bases at J; junction bases unmatched: 10. The CDR3: CASSPSWDRRNQPQHF. Written as DNA, the CDR3 is TGTGCCAGCAGTCCGAGTTGGGACAGGCGGAATCAGCCCCAGCATTTT.

The sample holds a few counts of this clone. The chain is built from TRBV7-2 and TRBJ2-3; possibly TRBD2 for D (5 bases). This CDR3 region has 14 residues. Between the trimmed V and J ends, which lost 3 bases and 2 bases, there was a span of 9 bases. Germline V CDR1 and CDR2: SGHTA, FQGNSA. The CDR3 region has the DNA TGTGCCAGCAGCTTGTGGAGGAACACAGATACGCAGTATTTT. It translates to CASSLWRNTDTQYF. The full variable domain, in which reference TRBV7-2 and TRBJ2-3 provide the parts outside the CDR3, is GAGVSQSPSNKVTEKGKDVELRCDPISGHTALYWYRQSLGQGLEFLIYFQGNSAPDKSGLPSDRFSAERTGGSVSTLTIQRTQQEDSAVYLCASSLWRNTDTQYFGPGTRLTVL.

The V and J genes are TRBV27 and TRBJ2-7, with 11 positions matching TRBD1. CDR3 length: 13 residues. J gave up 7 bases and V 10 bases, and 9 bases lay outside the gene matches. Germline V lookup: CDR1 MNHEY, CDR2 SMNVEV (reference sequence). CDR3 protein: CATGTGGAGEQYF. Written as DNA, the CDR3 is TGTGCCACCGGGACAGGGGGGGCGGGTGAGCAGTACTTC.

This chain joins TRBV6-6 and TRBJ2-7; 10 positions agree with TRBD2. There are 13 residues in the CDR3. The germline CDR1 and CDR2 sequences are MNHNY and SVGAGI (reference sequence). Trimming removed 10 bases from V and 2 bases from J; junction bases left unmatched: 5. Written as DNA, the CDR3 is TGTGCCACTACAGCGGGAGGGGCCTACGAGCAGTACTTC. This translates into CATTAGGAYEQYF.

The V call is TRBV27, the J call TRBJ2-7; the match to TRBD1 covers 7 bases. This CDR3 spans 17 amino acids. The germline CDR1 and CDR2 sequences are MNHEY and SMNVEV (reference sequence). J was trimmed by 1 base and V by 5 bases; bases with no gene match: 14. CDR3 DNA: TGTGCCAGCAGTCCATACCGTCCCGGGACAGTTTCCTACGAGCAGTACTTC. Translation gives CASSPYRPGTVSYEQYF.

The J gene is TRBJ2-3, the V gene TRBV15; 7 bases match TRBD1. V lost 3 bases to trimming and J lost 1 base; unmatched junction nucleotides: 1. From germline, CDR1 is LNHNV and CDR2 YYDKDF (reference sequence). The CDR3 runs 14 residues. The CDR3 DNA follows: TGTGCCACCAGCAGCGGGACAGGCACAGATACGCAGTATTTT. It translates to CATSSGTGTDTQYF. Combining the CDR3 with reference TRBV15 and TRBJ2-3 gives the whole variable domain DAMVIQNPRYQVTQFGKPVTLSCSQTLNHNVMYWYQQKSSQAPKLLFHYYDKDFNNEADTPDNFQSRRPNTSFCFLDIRSPGLGDTAMYLCATSSGTGTDTQYFGPGTRLTVL.

The rearrangement joins TRBV5-1 to TRBJ1-2, with 10 positions matching TRBD1. Germline-derived CDR1 and CDR2 are SGHRS and YFSETQ. This CDR3 is built from 14 residues. V lost 4 bases and J lost 5; bases outside the gene matches: 5. CDR3 amino acids: CASSEGQGIYGYTF. The CDR3 nucleotides read TGCGCCAGCAGCGAGGGACAGGGGATATATGGCTACACCTTC. Complete variable domain (other parts from reference TRBV5-1 and TRBJ1-2): KAGVTQTPRYLIKTRGQQVTLSCSPISGHRSVSWYQQTPGQGLQFLFEYFSETQRNKGNFPGRFSGRQFSNSRSEMNVSTLELGDSALYLCASSEGQGIYGYTFGSGTRLTVV.

Turning to this clone: A junction end diverges from the germline sequence, so it may reflect a read error. The gene calls are TRBV19 and TRBJ1-1, with 12 positions matching TRBD1. Germline loops: CDR1 LNHDA, CDR2 SQIVND (reference sequence). CDR3 length equals 12 residues. DNA of the CDR3: TGTGCCAGTAGTGTGGGGACAGGGGGCACCTACTTT. It specifies CASSVGTGGTYF.

CDR3 residues: CASSLDAAGGFPGELFF. In nucleotides, the CDR3 is TGTGCCAGCAGCTTGGATGCAGCGGGAGGTTTCCCCGGGGAGCTGTTTTTT. The chain combines TRBV7-2 with TRBJ2-2; TRBD2 aligns across 9 bases. Per the germline V gene, CDR1 is SGHTA and CDR2 is FQGNSA. J gave up 6 bases and V 3 bases, and 11 bases lay outside the gene matches. This CDR3 comprises 17 residues.

The rearrangement joins TRBV19 to TRBJ2-1; D is undetermined. Trimming removed 5 bases from V and 8 bases from J, with 10 bases in between. The V gene's germline CDR1 is LNHDA and CDR2 SQIVND (reference sequence). There are 12 residues in the CDR3. The CDR3 here is CASSGSGHEQFF. The CDR3 DNA follows: TGTGCCAGTAGTGGGTCAGGCCATGAGCAGTTCTTC.

CDR3 nucleotide sequence: TGCGCCAGCAGACCTGGCGGAGGGGGCACAGATACGCAGTATTTT. As protein: CASRPGGGGTDTQYF. The gene calls are TRBV5-1 and TRBJ2-3; TRBD2 is a possible D gene (6 bases). Trimming removed 5 bases at V and 1 base at J, with 14 bases between. The germline V gene encodes CDR1 SGHRS and CDR2 YFSETQ. The CDR3 consists of 15 residues.

This clone appeared a few times. This chain connects TRBV10-1 to TRBJ2-2; 10 bases line up with TRBD2. This CDR3 region has 15 residues. V shed 3 bases and J 6 bases; nucleotides not matched to a gene: 4. Per the germline V gene, CDR1 is WNHNN and CDR2 is SYGVQD (reference sequence). CDR3 nucleotides: TGCGCCAGCAGTGATGGTAGCGGGAGGCCCGGGGAGCTGTTTTTT. Amino acids: CASSDGSGRPGELFF.

This chain joins TRBV18 and TRBJ1-6; TRBD1 aligns across 9 bases. V lost 5 bases, J lost 9 bases, and 11 bases stayed unmatched. The CDR3 is 16 amino acids. Germline CDR1 is KGHSH and CDR2 is LQKENI. CDR3: CASSARTGDLGSPLHF. CDR3 coding DNA: TGTGCCAGCTCAGCGAGGACAGGGGATTTGGGTTCACCCCTCCACTTT.

The V call is TRBV2, the J call TRBJ2-1, with a tentative D call TRBD2 (6 bases). Trimming removed 0 bases at V and 0 bases at J, with 21 bases between. CDR1 and CDR2 from the germline V gene are SNHLY and FYNNEI. The CDR3 spans 20 residues. The CDR3, as DNA: TGTGCCAGCAGTGAAGCGCTTCGGCGGGAACTATACCCCTCCTACAATGAGCAGTTCTTC. It specifies CASSEALRRELYPSYNEQFF.

V usage is TRBV6-5 and J usage is TRBJ2-5, with TRBD1 identical over 9 bases. Germline CDR1 reads MNHEY; CDR2 reads SVGAGI. J lost 5 bases, V lost 0 bases, and 7 bases had no gene match. CDR3 size: 16 residues. Here the CDR3 reads CASSYSLTGGGETQYF. CDR3 nucleotide sequence: TGTGCCAGCAGTTACTCTCTCACAGGGGGCGGGGAGACCCAGTACTTC.

V is TRBV21-1 and J is TRBJ2-5; the D call in the table, TRBD2, was not verified against the DNA. TRBV21-1 is classified as a pseudogene. This CDR3 comprises 14 residues. CDR3 residues: CASSKGEGQETQYF. In DNA form, the CDR3 reads TGTGCCAGCAGCAAGGGGGAGGGACAAGAGACCCAGTACTTC.

The chain couples TRBV7-2 to TRBJ2-2; D perhaps matches TRBD2 (6 bases). Per the germline V gene, CDR1 is SGHTA and CDR2 is FQGNSA. This CDR3 is 14 amino acids long. The V end was cut by 5 bases, the J end by 2 bases, with 9 bases between. The DNA for the CDR3 is TGTGCCAGCAGCGCGGGACTTAACACCGGGGAGCTGTTTTTT. Protein product: CASSAGLNTGELFF.

This clone was seen only once. V usage is TRBV13 and J usage is TRBJ2-7, with 7 bases matching TRBD1. CDR1 and CDR2 from the germline V gene are PRHDT and FYEKMQ (reference sequence). The CDR3 is 14 amino acids. J lost 1 base, V lost 5 bases, and 5 bases had no gene match. The CDR3 nucleotides are TGTGCCAGCAGCGGACAGGCTGCGTCCTACGAGCAGTACTTC. Its protein product is CASSGQAASYEQYF. Full variable domain (rest looked up from reference TRBV13 and TRBJ2-7): AAGVIQSPRHLIKEKRETATLKCYPIPRHDTVYWYQQGPGQDPQFLISFYEKMQSDKGSIPDRFSAQQFSDYHSELNMSSLELGDSALYFCASSGQAASYEQYFGPGTRLTVT.

The chain carries TRBV4-1 and TRBJ2-3; 8 bases match TRBD2. Germline V gene sequence: CDR1 MGHRA, CDR2 YSYEKL. This CDR3 spans 15 amino acids. J gave up 0 bases and V 4 bases, and 3 bases lay outside the gene matches. The CDR3 coding sequence is TGCGCCAGCAGCCTTAGCGGGACTAGCACAGATACGCAGTATTTT. The encoded protein is CASSLSGTSTDTQYF.

Only a few counts were recorded for this clone. The chain is built from TRBV5-1 and TRBJ2-7, with D possibly being TRBD2 (5 bases). CDR3 length: 16 amino acids. The germline V and J ends were trimmed by 2 bases and 4 bases, with 19 bases remaining between them. Germline-derived CDR1 and CDR2 are SGHRS and YFSETQ. The DNA for the CDR3 is TGCGCCAGCAGCTTCCGGGAAGGGCCCTTTCGGTACGAGCAGTACTTC. It specifies CASSFREGPFRYEQYF.

The gene calls are TRBV9 and TRBJ2-3; D unclear. V lost 4 bases and J lost 2, with 11 bases in between. This CDR3 spans 14 amino acids. Germline loops: CDR1 SGDLS, CDR2 YYNGEE. CDR3 DNA: TGTGCCAGCAGCCCCCGTCTCTTCACAGATACGCAGTATTTT. Translation gives CASSPRLFTDTQYF.

The rearrangement joins TRBV9 to TRBJ2-2; D uncertain. Germline-derived CDR1 and CDR2 are SGDLS and YYNGEE. V was trimmed by 1 base and J by 1 base, leaving 2 bases between them. The CDR3 totals 13 residues. Here the CDR3 reads CASSVQNTGELFF. In DNA form, the CDR3 reads TGTGCCAGCAGCGTACAGAACACCGGGGAGCTGTTTTTT.

This clone was seen more than once but under ten times. V and J are TRBV13 and TRBJ2-2; D perhaps matches TRBD2 (6 bases). V dropped 5 bases and J dropped 11 bases, with 15 bases sitting between them. The CDR3 has 13 residues. Per germline, CDR1 PRHDT and CDR2 FYEKMQ (reference sequence). CDR3 amino acids: CASSLPGLAELFF. CDR3 DNA: TGTGCCAGCAGCCTGCCGGGACTGGCTGAGCTGTTTTTT.

The rearrangement uses TRBV6-5 and TRBJ1-2; D gene ambiguous. The germline V and J ends were trimmed by 0 bases and 2 bases, with 10 bases remaining between them. The CDR3 runs 15 residues. The V gene's germline CDR1 is MNHEY and CDR2 SVGAGI. CDR3 in amino acids: CASSYSSYRNYGYTF. The CDR3 bases are TGTGCCAGCAGTTACTCGAGTTACAGAAACTATGGCTACACCTTC.